The 14 T cell receptor beta chains below were found in one sample sequenced in a study of T cells in Graves' hyperthyroidism and ophthalmopathy. From RNA transcripts, TCR beta CDR3 regions were amplified. TCR CDR3 underwent first-round RT-PCR with the HTBI primer set. TCRdb ran MiXCR on the multiplex PCR reads and lists one entry per CDR3 protein. This table holds a few hundred thousand distinct CDR3 sequences, about 15% found once. The sequencing sample was made of blood. Receptor source: a woman in her twenties or thirties with Graves' hyperthyroidism.

This clonotype was seen more than once but under ten times. The chain is built from TRBV7-9 and TRBJ1-2; a possible D gene is TRBD1 (5 bases). This CDR3 region has 13 residues. Deletions cut 2 bases from V and 7 bases from J, with 11 bases between. Per germline, CDR1 SEHNR and CDR2 FQNEAQ (reference sequence). CDR3 sequence: CASSLTDQGGYTF. The CDR3 nucleotides read TGTGCCAGCAGCTTAACAGACCAGGGTGGCTACACCTTC. Full variable domain (rest looked up from reference TRBV7-9 and TRBJ1-2): DTGVSQNPRHKITKRGQNVTFRCDPISEHNRLYWYRQTLGQGPEFLTYFQNEAQLEKSRLLSDRFSAERPKGSFSTLEIQRTEQGDSAMYLCASSLTDQGGYTFGSGTRLTVV.

The V gene is TRBV19, the J gene TRBJ2-1; 8 bases map to TRBD2. This CDR3 has 18 amino acids. The ends lost 5 bases at V and 3 bases at J; junction bases unmatched: 15. Germline lookup yields CDR1 LNHDA and CDR2 SQIVND (reference sequence). The CDR3 loop is CASSAQSPGGMGYNEQFF. The CDR3 nucleotides read TGTGCCAGTAGTGCCCAGTCCCCGGGAGGGATGGGCTACAATGAGCAGTTCTTC.

This clonotype was counted many times. The rearrangement links TRBV30 to TRBJ1-5; TRBD1 matches 7 bases. The CDR3 covers 12 residues. Trimming took 4 bases from V and 6 from J; bases not matched to a gene: 3. The V gene's germline CDR1 is GTSNPN and CDR2 SVGIG (reference sequence). Here the CDR3 reads CAWKQGSQPQHF. CDR3 DNA sequence: TGTGCCTGGAAACAGGGGAGTCAGCCCCAGCATTTT. The whole variable domain, remainder taken from reference TRBV30 and TRBJ1-5, is SQTIHQWPATLVQPVGSPLSLECTVEGTSNPNLYWYRQAAGRGLQLLFYSVGIGQISSEVPQNLSASRPQDRQFILSSKKLLLSDSGFYLCAWKQGSQPQHFGDGTRLSIL.

This chain connects TRBV12-3 or TRBV12-4 to TRBJ2-1, with D maybe TRBD2 (6 bases). Trimming took 6 bases from V and 2 from J, leaving 14 bases between them. The CDR3 sequence is 15 residues long. The CDR3 sequence: CASSRDWNPYNEQFF. CDR3 in DNA: TGTGCCAGCAGCCGGGACTGGAATCCCTACAATGAGCAGTTCTTC.

This clonotype was recorded at least ten times. The genes are TRBV2 and TRBJ1-4; the match to TRBD1 covers 11 bases. CDR3 length: 15 residues. Germline CDR1 reads SNHLY; CDR2 reads FYNNEI. The junction had 9 bases not matched to a gene; V was cut back by 8 bases and J by 7 bases. The chain's CDR3 is CASGRVGTGGEKLFF. CDR3 sequence (DNA): TGTGCCAGCGGCCGCGTGGGGACAGGGGGTGAAAAACTGTTTTTT.

Points on this clonotype: A junction end diverges from the germline sequence, so it may reflect a read error. The chain couples TRBV3-1 to TRBJ1-3; D is unresolved. There are 17 residues in the CDR3. The germline V gene has CDR1 LGHDT and CDR2 YNNKEL (reference sequence). CDR3 nucleotides: TGTGCCAGCAGCCAAGGTTACAGTCCGTCTTCTGGAAGCACCATATATTTT. Translated: CASSQGYSPSSGSTIYF.

This clonotype was observed at least ten times. The chain employs TRBV28 and TRBJ2-1, with TRBD2 identical over 12 bases. The CDR3 runs to 17 residues. Looked up from germline, CDR1 is MDHEN and CDR2 is SYDVKM. V shed 5 bases, J shed 1 base, and the junction held 6 bases outside the gene matches. In nucleotides, the CDR3 is TGTGCCAGCAGTACCCCGACTAGCGGGAGTTCCTACAATGAGCAGTTCTTC. It yields the protein CASSTPTSGSSYNEQFF.

Ten or more counts support this clonotype. CDR3 in DNA: TGTGCCAGCAGCCCTACTCCAAGCTCCTACAATGAGCAGTTCTTC. This translates into CASSPTPSSYNEQFF. The rearrangement uses TRBV28 and TRBJ2-1; D not certain. Germline V gene lookup returns CDR1 MDHEN and CDR2 SYDVKM. The CDR3 length is 15 residues. The V end was cut by 6 bases, the J end by 0 bases, with 12 bases between. The complete variable domain, with remaining parts taken from reference TRBV28 and TRBJ2-1, reads DVKVTQSSRYLVKRTGEKVFLECVQDMDHENMFWYRQDPGLGLRLIYFSYDVKMKEKGDIPEGYSVSREKKERFSLILESASTNQTSMYLCASSPTPSSYNEQFFGPGTRLTVL.

This clonotype has at least ten counts. The chain uses TRBV19 and TRBJ2-1; 11 positions match TRBD2. CDR1 and CDR2 from the germline V gene are LNHDA and SQIVND (reference sequence). After removal of 5 bases from V and 3 bases from J, the junction contained 6 bases not matched to a gene. The CDR3 runs 16 residues. The CDR3: CASSPIAGGVYNEQFF. CDR3 coding DNA: TGTGCCAGTAGTCCCATAGCGGGAGGGGTCTACAATGAGCAGTTCTTC.

This clonotype was seen ten or more times. V usage is TRBV18 and J usage is TRBJ1-5, with D uncertain. Germline V gene sequence: CDR1 KGHSH, CDR2 LQKENI. The CDR3 consists of 12 residues. V shed 5 bases and J shed 7 bases, with 9 bases lying between them. The CDR3 loop is CASSSSGQPQHF. The CDR3, as DNA: TGTGCCAGCTCATCATCGGGGCAGCCCCAGCATTTT. Using reference TRBV18 and TRBJ1-5 for the parts outside the CDR3, the full variable domain is NAGVMQNPRHLVRRRGQEARLRCSPMKGHSHVYWYRQLPEEGLKFMVYLQKENIIDESGMPKERFSAEFPKEGPSILRIQQVVRGDSAAYFCASSSSGQPQHFGDGTRLSIL.

This clonotype was recorded at least ten times. V is TRBV12-3 or TRBV12-4 and J is TRBJ2-1; TRBD1 aligns across 7 bases. V trimming: 4 bases; J trimming: 3 bases; junction bases outside the gene matches: 3. This CDR3 region has 14 residues. The CDR3 nucleotides are TGTGCCAGCAGTTCGACAGGGTACTACAATGAGCAGTTCTTC. Encoded protein: CASSSTGYYNEQFF.

This sequence joins TRBV5-1 and TRBJ2-5; tentative D call: TRBD1 (6 bases). TRBJ2-1 matches the DNA end more closely, so the J call is doubtful. The CDR3 is made up of 13 amino acids. Germline V lookup: CDR1 SGHRS, CDR2 YFSETQ. The CDR3 nucleotides are TGCGCCAGCAGCTTTGCAGGGGAAGAGACCCAGTTCTTC. It yields the protein CASSFAGEETQFF.

This clonotype was counted many times. This chain links TRBV20-1 with TRBJ2-1, with D uncertain. Germline CDR1 DFQATT, CDR2 SNEGSKA (reference sequence). The germline V and J ends were trimmed by 3 bases and 0 bases, with 12 bases remaining between them. CDR3 size: 15 residues. The chain's CDR3 is CSASRNILSYNEQFF. Here the CDR3 DNA reads TGCAGTGCTAGTCGGAACATCCTCTCCTACAATGAGCAGTTCTTC.

This clonotype was seen more than once but under ten times. This chain links TRBV4-1 with TRBJ2-7; D remains ambiguous. The CDR3 contains 14 residues. V lost 4 bases and J lost 3, with 13 bases in between. The germline V gene has CDR1 MGHRA and CDR2 YSYEKL. The chain's CDR3 is CASSPRQPGYEQYF. CDR3 nucleotides: TGCGCCAGCAGCCCCCGGCAGCCCGGCTACGAGCAGTACTTC.